A selection of T cell receptor beta chains follows, all from one sample in a study of identical twins. TCRdb passed the 5' RACE reads through MiXCR, listing each CDR3 protein once. The sample has about 1.7 million distinct CDR3 sequences, under 35% seen once. The specimen was cord blood. These TCRs come from a newborn girl in good health. Each CDR3 is given with its conserved first and last residue. Each record gives: J gene, D gene, V gene, CDR3 length, clone size, CDR3 DNA, CDR3 protein. D genes are given only for firm matches. Part of the rows lack a size; the others show once, few, many or a class for expanded clones.

TRBJ1-2 . TRBV20-1 12 many TGCAGTGCTAGAGTAGGGTCCTATGGCTACACCTTC CSARVGSYGYTF
TRBJ2-7 . TRBV7-2 14 many TGTGCCAGCAGCTTAGTAGCTCCTTCCTACGAGCAGTACTTC CASSLVAPSYEQYF
TRBJ2-1 TRBD2 TRBV5-1 16 . TGCGCCAGCAGCTCTAAGACTAGCGGGAGCCACAATGAGCAGTTCTTC CASSSKTSGSHNEQFF
TRBJ2-5 TRBD1 TRBV29-1 15 many TGCAGCGTTGAAGATGGGGACAGGATCCAAGAGACCCAGTACTTC CSVEDGDRIQETQYF
TRBJ1-5 . TRBV3-1 16 once TGTGCCAGCAGCCAAGGCGTCCAGGGGTGGAATCAGCCCCAGCATTTT CASSQGVQGWNQPQHF
TRBJ2-1 TRBD2 TRBV13 17 few TGTGCCAGCAGCCCAGCCGGGACTAGCGGGGAATTCCATGAGCAGTTCTTC CASSPAGTSGEFHEQFF
TRBJ2-3 TRBD2 TRBV12-3/TRBV12-4 18 few TGTGCCAGCAGTTTCGTTCCCATCACGGGGGGATACACAGATACGCAGTATTTT CASSFVPITGGYTDTQYF
TRBJ2-7 . TRBV11-2 13 once TGTGCCAGCAGCTCAGCAATGGGCTACGAGCAGTACTTC CASSSAMGYEQYF
TRBJ2-7 . TRBV6-5 13 . TGTGCCAGCAGTTATTTTTTGGTTGGCGAGCAGTACTTC CASSYFLVGEQYF
TRBJ1-1 . TRBV3-1 15 . TGTGCCAGCAGCCCAGATTCTCTGATGAACACTGAAGCTTTCTTT CASSPDSLMNTEAFF
TRBJ2-7 TRBD2 TRBV5-6 13 few TGTGCCAGCAGCGTAAGACTAGCTTACGAGCAGTACTTC CASSVRLAYEQYF
TRBJ2-7 . TRBV12-3/TRBV12-4 13 many TGTGCCAGCAGTTTAGACAGATACTACGAGCAGTACTTC CASSLDRYYEQYF
TRBJ1-1 . TRBV10-3 17 few TGTGCCATCAGTGAGCCCTCGTCCTCCCCAGGGGACACTGAAGCTTTCTTT CAISEPSSSPGDTEAFF
TRBJ2-1 TRBD2 TRBV2 14 few TGTGCCAGCAGTGGGGGACTAGCCTTCAATGAGCAGTTCTTC CASSGGLAFNEQFF
TRBJ1-2 . TRBV4-1 15 few TGCGCCAGCAGCCACATTGACCTCTTTAACTATGGCTACACCTTC CASSHIDLFNYGYTF
TRBJ2-3 . TRBV7-9 17 . TGTGCCAGCAGCTTAGGTCCAGCCCAATCCCACACAGATACGCAGTATTTT CASSLGPAQSHTDTQYF
TRBJ2-7 TRBD1 TRBV7-2 15 few TGTGCCAGCAGCCCACAGGGGGCGCGCCTGGGGGAGCAGTACTTC CASSPQGARLGEQYF